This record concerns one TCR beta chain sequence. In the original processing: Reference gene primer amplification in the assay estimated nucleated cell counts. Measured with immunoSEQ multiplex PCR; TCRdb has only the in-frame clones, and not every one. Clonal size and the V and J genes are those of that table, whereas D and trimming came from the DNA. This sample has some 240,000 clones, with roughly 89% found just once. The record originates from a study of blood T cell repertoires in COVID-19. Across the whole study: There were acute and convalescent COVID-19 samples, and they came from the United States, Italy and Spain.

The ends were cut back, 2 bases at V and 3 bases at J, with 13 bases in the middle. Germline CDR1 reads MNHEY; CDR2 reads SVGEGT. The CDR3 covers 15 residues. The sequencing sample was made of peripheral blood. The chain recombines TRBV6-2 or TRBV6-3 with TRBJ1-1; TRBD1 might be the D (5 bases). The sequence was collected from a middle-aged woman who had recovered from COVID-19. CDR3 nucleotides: TGTGCCAGCAGTTACCCCAGGGCTGGGGACACTGAAGCTTTCTTT. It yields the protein CASSYPRAGDTEAFF.